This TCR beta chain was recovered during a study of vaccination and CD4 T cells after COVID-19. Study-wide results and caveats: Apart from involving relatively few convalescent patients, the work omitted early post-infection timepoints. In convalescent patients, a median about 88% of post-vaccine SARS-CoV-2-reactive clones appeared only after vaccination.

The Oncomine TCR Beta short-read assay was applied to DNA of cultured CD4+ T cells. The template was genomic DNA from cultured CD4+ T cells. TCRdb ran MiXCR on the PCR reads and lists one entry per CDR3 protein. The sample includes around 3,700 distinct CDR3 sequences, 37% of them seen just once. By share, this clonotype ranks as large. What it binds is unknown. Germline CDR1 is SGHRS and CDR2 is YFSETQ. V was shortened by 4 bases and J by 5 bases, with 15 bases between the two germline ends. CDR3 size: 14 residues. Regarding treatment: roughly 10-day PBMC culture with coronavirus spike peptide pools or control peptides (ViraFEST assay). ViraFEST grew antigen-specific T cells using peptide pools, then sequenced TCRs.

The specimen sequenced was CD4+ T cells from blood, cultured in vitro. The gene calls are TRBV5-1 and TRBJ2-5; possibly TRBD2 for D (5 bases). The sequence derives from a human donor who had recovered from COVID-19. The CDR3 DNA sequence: TGCGCCAGCAGCCCTCGGGCCCCGGGGGAGACCCAGTACTTC. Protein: CASSPRAPGETQYF. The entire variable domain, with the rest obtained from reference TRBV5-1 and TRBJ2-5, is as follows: KAGVTQTPRYLIKTRGQQVTLSCSPISGHRSVSWYQQTPGQGLQFLFEYFSETQRNKGNFPGRFSGRQFSNSRSEMNVSTLELGDSALYLCASSPRAPGETQYFGPGTRLLVL.